The T cell receptor (beta chain) under discussion was sequenced for a study of T cells in Graves' hyperthyroidism and ophthalmopathy. Study findings and constraints: For ophthalmopathy, model prediction preceded onset by a median approximately 6 months.

There were TCR beta CDR3 regions amplified from RNA transcripts. Initially, a first-round RT-PCR of the TCR CDR3 employed the HTBI primer set. One entry per CDR3 protein, called by TCRdb with MiXCR from the multiplex PCR reads. Of around 480,000 distinct CDR3 sequences listed, around 14% are singletons. This clonotype has only a few counts. Its antigen is undetermined. No ophthalmopathy progression within 18 months constituted stable Graves' hyperthyroidism. Diagnostic decisions used clinical symptoms, serum thyroxine and TRAb, thyroid ultrasound and orbital computed tomography. Germline values: CDR1 MDHEN, CDR2 SYDVKM. The CDR3 covers 15 residues. V was pared by 6 bases and J by 5 bases, with 4 bases of the junction left unmatched.

The clonotype was recovered from a woman younger than 30 with Graves' hyperthyroidism. Sequencing was done on a sample of blood. V usage is TRBV28 and J usage is TRBJ1-6; 10 bases line up with TRBD1. The CDR3 here is CASRLGQGNNSPLHF. CDR3 nucleotide sequence: TGTGCCAGCAGGTTGGGACAGGGGAATAATTCACCCCTCCACTTT.